This T cell receptor beta chain is from a study of CD8+CD57+ T cells in acquired aplastic anemia. Points from the study as a whole: Patients and controls were not found to differ significantly in CD8+ Simpson's diversity. In common between the patients and the controls were approximately 30 CD8+ CDR3 sequences.

Profiles of TCR beta VDJ and CDR3 were generated from a genomic DNA template. Using its own MiXCR run on the reads, TCRdb lists one record per CDR3 protein. The table shows about 240,000 distinct CDR3 sequences, with 47% occurring only once. The trim removed 10 bases at V and 3 bases at J, leaving 12 bases unmatched. The CDR3 runs to 14 residues. From germline, CDR1 is SGHTA and CDR2 FQGNSA. An expansion of CD8+CD57+ cells by flow cytometry had been shown in patients chosen for sequencing. This clonotype was detected only a few times. Its antigen remains unknown. The sequence derives from a human donor with aplastic anemia. Sample: sorted CD4+, CD8+, or CD8+CD57+ T cells (not recorded which) from PBMCs. The chain is built from TRBV7-2 and TRBJ2-7; the match to TRBD2 covers 7 bases. The CDR3 coding sequence is TGTGCCACCAAGTTGGCGGGGGAGTTCTACGAGCAGTACTTC. It specifies CATKLAGEFYEQYF.